This entry concerns a single TCR beta chain. Its antigen is unknown. The data were obtained in a study of PD-1 blockade in classical Hodgkin lymphoma. Study-wide results and caveats: Some patients began nivolumab under 1 year after ASCT. These patients were excluded from later analyses. Reports indicated that newly diagnosed patients had lower baseline TCR diversity than healthy donors did.

The data were produced by immunoSEQ multiplex PCR, yet TCRdb's version contains in-frame clones alone and is incomplete. Of some 58,000 clones in the sample, about 90% were seen once. Time point defined: cycle 4 day 1 (C4D1), after more than 5 weeks of nivolumab. In every patient, relapse followed autologous stem cell transplantation, while exposure to brentuximab vedotin differed. The CDR3 runs 15 residues. The junction had 8 bases not matched to a gene; V was cut back by 1 base and J by 7 bases. Germline V gives CDR1 KGHSH, CDR2 LQKENI. Specimen: peripheral blood mononuclear cells (PBMCs), collected before the fourth cycle of nivolumab. The chain employs TRBV18 and TRBJ2-7; 9 bases are a match to TRBD1. This receptor was identified in a human donor with classical Hodgkin lymphoma. The DNA of the CDR3 is TGTGCCAGCTCACCACGGGTTGACAGGGGGGGAGAGCAGTACTTC. Its translation: CASSPRVDRGGEQYF.